This paragraph covers one T cell receptor (beta chain) sequence. Antigen unknown. This CDR3 has 15 amino acids. The J segment lost 2 bases and the V segment lost 4 bases, leaving 8 bases of the junction unmatched. Germline CDR1 SGHRS, CDR2 YFSETQ. PCR employed 60 Vbeta and 13 Jbeta primers. Assay: immunoSEQ multiplex PCR; the TCRdb copy retains only in-frame clones and omits some. The profile shows roughly 100,000 clones, around 82% of them singletons. This entry belongs to a study of cytomegalovirus exposure and HLA in healthy donors. Study-level results: For cytomegalovirus status, the classifier reportedly gave diagnoses with high specificity and sensitivity. An ancestry cluster, one associated with Asian ancestry, reportedly showed fewer N-insertions than the approximately 670-donor mean in a later analysis.

The chain employs TRBV5-1 and TRBJ2-5; 7 positions match TRBD1. The TCR was taken from a woman between 18 and 29 years old in good health and CMV-seropositive. Sequenced: PBMCs. CDR3 amino acids: CASSPRQGTQETQYF. The CDR3 DNA sequence: TGCGCCAGCAGCCCTAGACAGGGTACACAAGAGACCCAGTACTTC.